The next 3 T cell receptor beta chains were all read from a single sample in a study of T cell responses to AZD1222 COVID-19 vaccine. Here immunoSEQ multiplex PCR was the method, and the copy in TCRdb shows in-frame clones only, minus some. This sample has roughly 180,000 clones, with approximately 94% found just once. The starting material was peripheral blood, obtained on day 0 of AZD1222 vaccination. The source is an adult in good health.

The chain uses TRBV7-9 and TRBJ1-1; a possible D gene is TRBD1 (5 bases). The germline V gene has CDR1 SEHNR and CDR2 FQNEAQ (reference sequence). Trimming stripped 3 bases from V and 1 base from J, with 12 bases between. The CDR3 length is 15 residues. CDR3 region: CASSLEGEGNTEAFF. DNA of the CDR3: TGTGCCAGCAGCTTGGAAGGGGAGGGGAACACTGAAGCTTTCTTT.

CDR3 sequence: CAPGGEAFF. The CDR3 DNA is TGTGCCCCTGGGGGCGAAGCTTTCTTT. The chain uses TRBV10-3 and TRBJ1-1; D might be TRBD1 (6 bases). This CDR3 is built from 9 residues. Germline CDR1 and CDR2: ENHRY and SYGVKD. Deletions cut 11 bases from V and 8 bases from J, with 9 bases between.

CDR3 nucleotides: TGTGCCATCAGTGAGTTGCCCAGGGGAGGGAGTAGTGGCACTGAAGCTTTCTTT. It encodes CAISELPRGGSSGTEAFF. The gene calls are TRBV10-3 and TRBJ1-1, with a weak D call TRBD1 (6 bases). The CDR3 has 18 amino acids. Trimming stripped 1 base from V and 4 bases from J, with 22 bases between. Germline values: CDR1 ENHRY, CDR2 SYGVKD.